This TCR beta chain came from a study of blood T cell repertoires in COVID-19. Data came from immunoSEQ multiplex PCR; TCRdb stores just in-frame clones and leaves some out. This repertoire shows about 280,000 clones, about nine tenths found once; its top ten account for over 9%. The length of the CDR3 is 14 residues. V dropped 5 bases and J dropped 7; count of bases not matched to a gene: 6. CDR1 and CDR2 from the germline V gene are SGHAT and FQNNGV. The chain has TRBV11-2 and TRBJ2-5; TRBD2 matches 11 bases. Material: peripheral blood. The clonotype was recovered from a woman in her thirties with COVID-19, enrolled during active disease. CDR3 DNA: TGTGCCAGCAGCGGGACTAGCGGATCAGGGACCCAGTACTTC. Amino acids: CASSGTSGSGTQYF.